The source of this TCR beta chain is a study of CD8+ T cells in alopecia areata. RNA was isolated and reverse transcribed to cDNA, the sequencing template. The protocol was immunoSEQ multiplex PCR, while the TCRdb copy is restricted to in-frame clones and leaves out a portion. The sample lists 110,000 to 150,000 clones; about three fifths were seen once. Sequencing was carried out using CD8+ T cells sorted from blood. This clonotype was sampled from a human donor in good health.

The CDR3 spells CATSRVTGPGELFF. The CDR3 DNA sequence: TGTGCCACCAGCAGAGTGACAGGGCCCGGGGAGCTGTTTTTT. V usage is TRBV15 and J usage is TRBJ2-2, with 7 bases fitting TRBD1. J gave up 6 bases and V 1 base, and 2 bases lay outside the gene matches. The germline gives CDR1 LNHNV, CDR2 YYDKDF (reference sequence). The CDR3 has 14 residues.